These 17 T cell receptor beta chains share one sample of origin, sequenced in a study of T cell repertoires in cytomegalovirus infection. TCRdb re-derived calls from the reads in MiXCR, one entry per CDR3 protein. The sample contains about 180,000 distinct CDR3 sequences, roughly an eighth of which appear only once. The material sequenced was PBMCs. Receptors were obtained from a human donor in good health (CMV status not recorded). Some clones in this sample may be carry-over from other donors' samples.

This clonotype appeared a few times. The gene calls are TRBV12-3 or TRBV12-4 and TRBJ2-7; 12 nucleotides match TRBD1. V trimming: 4 bases; J trimming: 7 bases; junction bases outside the gene matches: 8. This CDR3 spans 15 amino acids. CDR3: CASSSPGTGGQEQYF. CDR3 DNA sequence: TGTGCCAGCAGTTCCCCCGGGACAGGGGGCCAAGAGCAGTACTTC.

This chain uses TRBV2 with TRBJ1-1, with no clear D. There are 14 residues in the CDR3. The germline V gene encodes CDR1 SNHLY and CDR2 FYNNEI. V lost 6 bases to trimming and J lost 1 base, with 12 bases between them. The CDR3 nucleotides are TGTGCCAGCAGGAAGGACCGCCCGAACACTGAAGCTTTCTTT. Protein product: CASRKDRPNTEAFF.

Turning to this clonotype: The junction departs from the called germline gene at one end, perhaps through a read error. V gene TRBV5-3 combines with J gene TRBJ2-7; 9 bases are a match to TRBD1. TRBV5-3 is sorted into the ORF group, with uncertain function. CDR3 length: 15 amino acids. CDR3 bases: TGTGCCAGCAGCTCCCCCGGGACAGGGATTTACGAGCAGTACTTC. Encoded protein: CASSSPGTGIYEQYF.

This chain connects TRBV3-1 to TRBJ1-2; tentatively, D is TRBD1 (5 bases). The CDR3 covers 14 residues. Germline V CDR1 and CDR2: LGHDT, YNNKEL (reference sequence). Trimming pared 4 bases from V and 6 bases from J, leaving 15 bases between. CDR3 loop: CASSPGRGKNGYTF. DNA of the CDR3: TGTGCCAGCAGCCCGGGAAGGGGCAAGAATGGCTACACCTTC.

The CDR3 region is CASSLGTYYNEQFF. The CDR3 DNA sequence: TGTGCCAGCAGTCTTGGGACATATTACAATGAGCAGTTCTTC. The rearrangement uses TRBV28 and TRBJ2-1; a possible D gene is TRBD1 (6 bases). The ends were cut back, 5 bases at V and 4 bases at J, with 12 bases in the middle. The CDR3 is 14 amino acids. Germline V lookup: CDR1 MDHEN, CDR2 SYDVKM.

This clonotype has a count of ten or more. The rearrangement uses TRBV7-9 and TRBJ1-2, with D maybe TRBD1 (5 bases). CDR3 length: 16 amino acids. The V gene lost 0 bases and the J gene lost 3 bases, with 14 bases spanning the gap. Germline lookup yields CDR1 SEHNR and CDR2 FQNEAQ (reference sequence). The CDR3 region is CASSLAGEQADYGYTF. DNA of the CDR3: TGTGCCAGCAGCTTAGCGGGCGAACAGGCAGACTATGGCTACACCTTC. The full variable domain, rest sourced from reference TRBV7-9 and TRBJ1-2, is DTGVSQNPRHKITKRGQNVTFRCDPISEHNRLYWYRQTLGQGPEFLTYFQNEAQLEKSRLLSDRFSAERPKGSFSTLEIQRTEQGDSAMYLCASSLAGEQADYGYTFGSGTRLTVV.

This clonotype has a handful of counts. The J gene is TRBJ1-5, the V gene TRBV7-6; TRBD1 matches 7 bases. The CDR3 loop spans 15 amino acids. Looked up from germline, CDR1 is SGHVS and CDR2 is FNYEAQ. The junction had 7 bases not matched to a gene; V was cut back by 0 bases and J by 8 bases. The CDR3, as DNA: TGTGCCAGCAGCTTAGCGGACAGGCCCGGGGAGCCCCAGCATTTT. It specifies CASSLADRPGEPQHF.

The table lists this clonotype with a few counts. The V gene is TRBV9, the J gene TRBJ1-1, with TRBD1 matching 8 bases. This CDR3 is 19 amino acids long. From germline, CDR1 is SGDLS and CDR2 YYNGEE. After removal of 4 bases from V and 4 bases from J, the junction contained 21 bases not matched to a gene. CDR3 loop: CASSRATGGPGAGVTEAFF. CDR3 nucleotide sequence: TGTGCCAGCAGCCGCGCCACAGGGGGTCCGGGCGCAGGAGTCACTGAAGCTTTCTTT.

This rearrangement joins TRBV4-3 to TRBJ2-3; D not resolved. There are 13 residues in the CDR3. The V gene lost 3 bases and the J gene lost 2 bases, with 6 bases spanning the gap. Germline CDR1 LGHNA, CDR2 YSLEER. The CDR3 loop is CASSHTLTDTQYF. In DNA, the CDR3 is TGCGCCAGCAGCCATACCCTCACAGATACGCAGTATTTT.

This clonotype showed up many times. CDR3: CASGRTDEQFF. The CDR3 DNA follows: TGTGCCAGCGGAAGAACCGATGAGCAGTTCTTC. V gene TRBV6-1 combines with J gene TRBJ2-1; no clear D. Germline CDR1 is MNHNS and CDR2 is SASEGT. The CDR3 runs to 11 residues. Between the trimmed V and J ends, which lost 8 bases and 8 bases, there was a span of 10 bases.

This clonotype was seen a handful of times. J is TRBJ1-2 and V is TRBV15, with TRBD1 identical over 9 bases. The CDR3 runs 16 residues. Germline CDR1 is LNHNV and CDR2 is YYDKDF (reference sequence). V lost 1 base and J lost 1; bases outside the gene matches: 4. DNA for the CDR3: TGTGCCACCAGCAGAGTAGGACAGGGGAATAACTATGGCTACACCTTC. Translation: CATSRVGQGNNYGYTF.

This clonotype was found a few times. The chain joins TRBV19 to TRBJ2-5, with 12 bases that match TRBD2. The germline gives CDR1 LNHDA, CDR2 SQIVND (reference sequence). J was trimmed by 5 bases and V by 8 bases; bases with no gene match: 6. This CDR3 has 14 amino acids. The CDR3 DNA sequence: TGTGCCAGTTCGACTAGCGGGGGATCGGAGACCCAGTACTTC. Translation gives CASSTSGGSETQYF.

This clonotype was seen many times. The rearrangement joins TRBV7-9 to TRBJ2-2, with 15 bases identical to TRBD2. V was pared by 4 bases and J by 1 base, with 10 bases of the junction left unmatched. CDR1 and CDR2 from the germline V gene are SEHNR and FQNEAQ (reference sequence). The CDR3 contains 20 residues. This chain's CDR3 is CASSSTRWTSGRVNTGELFF. In DNA form, the CDR3 reads TGTGCCAGCAGCTCAACGCGTTGGACTAGCGGGAGGGTGAACACCGGGGAGCTGTTTTTT.

This clonotype has at least ten counts. V usage is TRBV7-3 and J usage is TRBJ2-1; possibly TRBD2 for D (7 bases). This CDR3 comprises 14 residues. The V gene's germline CDR1 is SGHTA and CDR2 FQGTGA. Between the trimmed V and J ends, which lost 5 bases and 7 bases, there was a span of 15 bases. The CDR3 here is CASSPNGGLNEQFF. CDR3 nucleotide sequence: TGTGCCAGCAGCCCTAACGGGGGGCTGAATGAGCAGTTCTTC.

This clonotype has at least ten counts. The chain couples TRBV11-2 to TRBJ2-3, with 11 bases matching TRBD2. The CDR3 is 17 residues long. With V trimmed by 8 bases and J by 0 bases, 10 bases remained unmatched. Germline lookup yields CDR1 SGHAT and CDR2 FQNNGV. In DNA, the CDR3 is TGTGCCAGCCGCCATAGCGGGGGGGCCGGTAGCACAGATACGCAGTATTTT. It encodes CASRHSGGAGSTDTQYF.

The chain uses TRBV28 and TRBJ2-2, with a tentative D call TRBD2 (6 bases). This CDR3 comprises 14 residues. V shed 5 bases and J shed 6 bases, with 13 bases lying between them. Germline values: CDR1 MDHEN, CDR2 SYDVKM. As DNA, the CDR3 is TGTGCCAGCAGTGCGATAAGGGAGGCCGGGGAGCTGTTTTTT. Its protein is CASSAIREAGELFF.

The rearrangement joins TRBV27 to TRBJ1-1; no clear D gene. V lost 5 bases, J lost 0 bases, and 13 bases lay in between. The CDR3 length is 15 residues. Germline CDR1 and CDR2: MNHEY and SMNVEV (reference sequence). CDR3 bases: TGTGCCAGCAGTCCAATGAGGGATCTGAACACTGAAGCTTTCTTT. It specifies CASSPMRDLNTEAFF.